This TCR beta chain was profiled in a study of T cell responses to AZD1222 COVID-19 vaccine. Study-wide background: Second-dose timings of about 4 or about 12 weeks were pooled.

The CDR3 runs 13 residues. V lost 6 bases and J lost 6; bases outside the gene matches: 4. Germline CDR1 and CDR2: MDHEN and SYDVKM. Regarding the study as a whole: At baseline, seropositivity was found in only a handful of AZD1222 recipients. Repertoires were obtained only post-peak T cell response. Clonal diversity was possibly underestimated, and the donors were mostly white British, with more females.

The repertoire was sequenced with immunoSEQ multiplex PCR; TCRdb's copy has only in-frame clones and lacks some. The sample contains more than 85,000 clones, 88% of which appear only once. A word on this clone: Its antigen is unknown.

This TCR was sampled from an adult in good health. The material sequenced was peripheral blood, taken on day 0 of AZD1222 vaccination. This rearrangement joins TRBV28 to TRBJ1-4, with TRBD1 matching over 7 bases. CDR3 DNA: TGTGCCAGCAGATCAGGGGGATATGAAAAACTGTTTTTT. Translation gives CASRSGGYEKLFF.